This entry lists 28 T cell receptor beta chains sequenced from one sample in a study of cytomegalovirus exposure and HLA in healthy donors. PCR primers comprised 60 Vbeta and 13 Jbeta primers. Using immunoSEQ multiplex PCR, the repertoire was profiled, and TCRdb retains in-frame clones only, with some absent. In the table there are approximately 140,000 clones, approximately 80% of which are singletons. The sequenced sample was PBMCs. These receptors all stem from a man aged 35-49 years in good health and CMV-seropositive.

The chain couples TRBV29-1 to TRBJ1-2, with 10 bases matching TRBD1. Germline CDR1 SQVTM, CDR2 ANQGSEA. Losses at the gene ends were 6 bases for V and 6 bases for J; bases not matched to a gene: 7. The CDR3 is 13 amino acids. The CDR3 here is CSVAGQGTDGYTF. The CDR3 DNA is TGCAGCGTCGCGGGACAGGGGACGGATGGCTACACCTTC.

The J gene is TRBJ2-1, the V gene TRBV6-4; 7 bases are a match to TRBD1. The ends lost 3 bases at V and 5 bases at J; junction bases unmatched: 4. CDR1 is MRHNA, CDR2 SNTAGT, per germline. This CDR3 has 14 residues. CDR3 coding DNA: TGTGCCAGCAGTGAAGAGGGGGCGAACAATGAGCAGTTCTTC. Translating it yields CASSEEGANNEQFF.

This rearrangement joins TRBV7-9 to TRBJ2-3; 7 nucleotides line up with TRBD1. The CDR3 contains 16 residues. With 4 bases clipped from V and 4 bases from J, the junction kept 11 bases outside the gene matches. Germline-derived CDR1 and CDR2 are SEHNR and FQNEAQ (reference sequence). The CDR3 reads CASSSPRDRQPDTQYF. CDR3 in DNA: TGTGCCAGCAGCTCCCCGAGGGACAGACAACCAGATACGCAGTATTTT.

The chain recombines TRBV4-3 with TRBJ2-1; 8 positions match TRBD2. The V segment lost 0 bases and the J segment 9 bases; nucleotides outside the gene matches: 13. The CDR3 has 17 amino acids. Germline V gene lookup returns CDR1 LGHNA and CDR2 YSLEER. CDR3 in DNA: TGCGCCAGCAGCCAAGACGGCCGGGGGGGCTCTGCGCGTGAGCAGTTCTTC. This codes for CASSQDGRGGSAREQFF.

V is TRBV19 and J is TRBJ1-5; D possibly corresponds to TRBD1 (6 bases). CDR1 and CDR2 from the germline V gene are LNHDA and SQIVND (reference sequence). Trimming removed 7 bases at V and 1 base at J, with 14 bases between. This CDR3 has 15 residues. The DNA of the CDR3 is TGTGCCAGTATCCTGACAGGTTCGAGCAATCAGCCCCAGCATTTT. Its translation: CASILTGSSNQPQHF.

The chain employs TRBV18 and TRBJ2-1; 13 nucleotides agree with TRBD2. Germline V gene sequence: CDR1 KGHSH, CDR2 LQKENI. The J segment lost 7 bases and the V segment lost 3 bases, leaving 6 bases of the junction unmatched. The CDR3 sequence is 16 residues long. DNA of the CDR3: TGTGCCAGCTCACCGAGCACTAGCGGGAGGGGGAATGAGCAGTTCTTC. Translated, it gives CASSPSTSGRGNEQFF.

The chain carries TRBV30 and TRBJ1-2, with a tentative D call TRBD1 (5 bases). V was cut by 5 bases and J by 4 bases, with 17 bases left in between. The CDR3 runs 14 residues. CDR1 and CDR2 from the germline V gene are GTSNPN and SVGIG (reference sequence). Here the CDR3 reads CAWRGSGIIYGYTF. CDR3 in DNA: TGTGCCTGGCGGGGGTCCGGCATTATCTATGGCTACACCTTC.

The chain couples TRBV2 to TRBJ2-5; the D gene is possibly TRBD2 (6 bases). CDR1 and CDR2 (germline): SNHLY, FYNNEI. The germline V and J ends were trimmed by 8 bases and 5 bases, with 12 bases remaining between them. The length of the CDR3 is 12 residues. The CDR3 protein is CASSDYPETQYF. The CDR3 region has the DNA TGTGCCAGCTCGGACTATCCGGAGACCCAGTACTTC.

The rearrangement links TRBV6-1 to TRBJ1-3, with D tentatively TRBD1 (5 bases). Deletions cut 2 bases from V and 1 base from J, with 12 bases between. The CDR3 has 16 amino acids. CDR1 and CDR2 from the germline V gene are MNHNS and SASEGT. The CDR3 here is CASSESHRSSGNTIYF. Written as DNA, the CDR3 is TGTGCCAGCAGTGAAAGCCACAGGTCTTCTGGAAACACCATATATTTT.

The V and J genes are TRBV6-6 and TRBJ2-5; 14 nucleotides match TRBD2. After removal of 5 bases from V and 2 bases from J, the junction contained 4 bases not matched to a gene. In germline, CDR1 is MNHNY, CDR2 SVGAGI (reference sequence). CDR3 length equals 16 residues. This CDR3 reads CASSGTSGGYQETQYF. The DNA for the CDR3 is TGTGCCAGCAGTGGGACTAGCGGGGGTTATCAAGAGACCCAGTACTTC.

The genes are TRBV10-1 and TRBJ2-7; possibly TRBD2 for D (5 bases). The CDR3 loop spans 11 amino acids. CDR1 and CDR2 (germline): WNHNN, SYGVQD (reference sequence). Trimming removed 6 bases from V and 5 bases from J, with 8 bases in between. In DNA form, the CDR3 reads TGCGCCAGCAGGTCCGGGGACGAGCAGTACTTC. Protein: CASRSGDEQYF.

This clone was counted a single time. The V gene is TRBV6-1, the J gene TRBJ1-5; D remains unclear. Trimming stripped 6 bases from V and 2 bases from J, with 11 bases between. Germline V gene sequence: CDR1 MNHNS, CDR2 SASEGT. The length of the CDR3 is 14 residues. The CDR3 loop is CASRYGVGNQPQHF. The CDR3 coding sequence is TGTGCCAGCAGGTACGGGGTCGGCAATCAGCCCCAGCATTTT.

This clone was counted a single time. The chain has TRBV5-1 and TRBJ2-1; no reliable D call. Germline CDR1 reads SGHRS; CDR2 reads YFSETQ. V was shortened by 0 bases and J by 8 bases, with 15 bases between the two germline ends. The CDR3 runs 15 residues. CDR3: CASSLARISTYEQFF. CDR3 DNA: TGCGCCAGCAGCTTGGCTAGGATCTCTACGTATGAGCAGTTCTTC.

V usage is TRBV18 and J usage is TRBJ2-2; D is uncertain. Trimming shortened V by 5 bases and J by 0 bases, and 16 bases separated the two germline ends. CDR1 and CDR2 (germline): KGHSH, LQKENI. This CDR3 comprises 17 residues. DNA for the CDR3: TGTGCCAGCTCAGACACACCATACGTATCGAACACCGGGGAGCTGTTTTTT. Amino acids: CASSDTPYVSNTGELFF.

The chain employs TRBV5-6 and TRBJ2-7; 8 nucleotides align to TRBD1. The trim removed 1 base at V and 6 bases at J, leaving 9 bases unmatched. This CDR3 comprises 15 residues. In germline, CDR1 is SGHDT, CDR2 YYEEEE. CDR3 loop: CASSLSGAGGVEQYF. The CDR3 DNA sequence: TGTGCCAGCAGCTTGAGTGGAGCAGGGGGCGTCGAGCAGTACTTC.

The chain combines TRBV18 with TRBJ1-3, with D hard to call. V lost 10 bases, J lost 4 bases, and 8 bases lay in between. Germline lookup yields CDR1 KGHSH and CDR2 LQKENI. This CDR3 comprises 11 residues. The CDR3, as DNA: TGTGCCACCCAGAGGGGAAACACCATATATTTT. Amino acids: CATQRGNTIYF. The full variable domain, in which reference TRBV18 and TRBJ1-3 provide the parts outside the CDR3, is NAGVMQNPRHLVRRRGQEARLRCSPMKGHSHVYWYRQLPEEGLKFMVYLQKENIIDESGMPKERFSAEFPKEGPSILRIQQVVRGDSAAYFCATQRGNTIYFGEGSWLTVV.

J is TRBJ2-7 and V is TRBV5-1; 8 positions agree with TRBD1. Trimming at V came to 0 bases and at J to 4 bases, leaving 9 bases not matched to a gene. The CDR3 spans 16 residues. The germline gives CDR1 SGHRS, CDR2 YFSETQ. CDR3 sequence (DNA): TGCGCCAGCAGCTTGGGGGGCAGGGGGCAGAAATACGAGCAGTACTTC. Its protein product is CASSLGGRGQKYEQYF. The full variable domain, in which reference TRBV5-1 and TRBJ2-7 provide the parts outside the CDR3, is KAGVTQTPRYLIKTRGQQVTLSCSPISGHRSVSWYQQTPGQGLQFLFEYFSETQRNKGNFPGRFSGRQFSNSRSEMNVSTLELGDSALYLCASSLGGRGQKYEQYFGPGTRLTVT.

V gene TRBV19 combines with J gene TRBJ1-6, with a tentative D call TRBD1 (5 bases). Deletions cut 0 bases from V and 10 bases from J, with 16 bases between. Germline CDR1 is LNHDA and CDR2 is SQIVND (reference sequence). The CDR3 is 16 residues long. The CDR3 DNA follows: TGTGCCAGTAGTATAGATGGGGCCGAGCGTCGGTCACCCCTCCACTTT. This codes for CASSIDGAERRSPLHF.

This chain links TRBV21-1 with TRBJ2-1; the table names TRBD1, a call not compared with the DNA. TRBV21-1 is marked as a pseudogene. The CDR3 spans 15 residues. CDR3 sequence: CASSSRDRGCDEQFF. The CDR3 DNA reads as TGTGCCAGCAGCAGCCGGGACAGGGGGTGTGATGAGCAGTTCTTC.

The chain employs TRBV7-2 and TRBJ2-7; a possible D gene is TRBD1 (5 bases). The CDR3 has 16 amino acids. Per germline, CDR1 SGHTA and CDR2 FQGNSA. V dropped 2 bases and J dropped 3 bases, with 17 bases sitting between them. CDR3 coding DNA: TGTGCCAGCAGCTTAACAGGAAGGGCCAATTACTACGAGCAGTACTTC. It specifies CASSLTGRANYYEQYF. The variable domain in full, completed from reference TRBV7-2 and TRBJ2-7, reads GAGVSQSPSNKVTEKGKDVELRCDPISGHTALYWYRQSLGQGLEFLIYFQGNSAPDKSGLPSDRFSAERTGGSVSTLTIQRTQQEDSAVYLCASSLTGRANYYEQYFGPGTRLTVT.

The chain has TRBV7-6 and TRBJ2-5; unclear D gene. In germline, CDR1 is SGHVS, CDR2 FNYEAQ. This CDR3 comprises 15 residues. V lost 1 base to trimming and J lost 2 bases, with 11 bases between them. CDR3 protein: CASSLVLASQETQYF. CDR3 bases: TGTGCCAGCAGCTTAGTCTTGGCTTCGCAAGAGACCCAGTACTTC. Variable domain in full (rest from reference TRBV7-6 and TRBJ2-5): GAGVSQSPRYKVTKRGQDVALRCDPISGHVSLYWYRQALGQGPEFLTYFNYEAQQDKSGLPNDRFSAERPEGSISTLTIQRTEQRDSAMYRCASSLVLASQETQYFGPGTRLLVL.

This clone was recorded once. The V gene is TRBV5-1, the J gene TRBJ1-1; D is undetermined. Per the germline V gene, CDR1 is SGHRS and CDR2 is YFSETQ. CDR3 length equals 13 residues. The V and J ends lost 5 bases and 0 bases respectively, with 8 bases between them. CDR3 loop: CASSTGMNTEAFF. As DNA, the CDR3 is TGCGCCAGCAGTACGGGGATGAACACTGAAGCTTTCTTT. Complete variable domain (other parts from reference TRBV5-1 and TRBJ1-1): KAGVTQTPRYLIKTRGQQVTLSCSPISGHRSVSWYQQTPGQGLQFLFEYFSETQRNKGNFPGRFSGRQFSNSRSEMNVSTLELGDSALYLCASSTGMNTEAFFGQGTRLTVV.

The CDR3 nucleotides are TGTGCCAGCAGCTTTATGGGACTAGGGCGAGATACGCAGTATTTT. It specifies CASSFMGLGRDTQYF. This chain joins TRBV7-2 and TRBJ2-3, with TRBD2 identical over 8 bases. Germline trimming cut 3 bases from V and 5 bases from J; bases unmatched to any gene: 7. The germline gives CDR1 SGHTA, CDR2 FQGNSA. The CDR3 has 15 amino acids. Filled out from reference TRBV7-2 and TRBJ2-3, the complete variable domain reads GAGVSQSPSNKVTEKGKDVELRCDPISGHTALYWYRQSLGQGLEFLIYFQGNSAPDKSGLPSDRFSAERTGGSVSTLTIQRTQQEDSAVYLCASSFMGLGRDTQYFGPGTRLTVL.

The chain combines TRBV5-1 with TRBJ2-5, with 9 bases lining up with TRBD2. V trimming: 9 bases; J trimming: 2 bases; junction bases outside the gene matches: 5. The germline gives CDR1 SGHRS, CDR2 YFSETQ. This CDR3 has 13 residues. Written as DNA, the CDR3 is TGCGCCACCAGAGCGGGGGGTCAAGAGACCCAGTACTTC. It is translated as CATRAGGQETQYF.

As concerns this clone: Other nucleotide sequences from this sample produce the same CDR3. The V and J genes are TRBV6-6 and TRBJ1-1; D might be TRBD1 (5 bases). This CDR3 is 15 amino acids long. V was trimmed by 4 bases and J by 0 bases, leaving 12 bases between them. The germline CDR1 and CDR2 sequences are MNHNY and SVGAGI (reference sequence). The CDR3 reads CASSSPTALNTEAFF. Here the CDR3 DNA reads TGTGCCAGCAGTTCCCCGACAGCATTGAACACTGAAGCTTTCTTT.

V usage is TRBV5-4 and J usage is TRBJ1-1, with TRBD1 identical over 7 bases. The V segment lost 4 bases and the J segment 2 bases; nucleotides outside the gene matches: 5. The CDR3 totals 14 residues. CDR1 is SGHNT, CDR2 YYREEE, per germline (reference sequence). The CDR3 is CASSPRDRNTEAFF. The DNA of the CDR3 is TGTGCCAGCAGCCCCCGGGACAGAAACACTGAAGCTTTCTTT. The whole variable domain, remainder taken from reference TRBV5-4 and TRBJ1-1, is ETGVTQSPTHLIKTRGQQVTLRCSSQSGHNTVSWYQQALGQGPQFIFQYYREEENGRGNFPPRFSGLQFPNYSSELNVNALELDDSALYLCASSPRDRNTEAFFGQGTRLTVV.

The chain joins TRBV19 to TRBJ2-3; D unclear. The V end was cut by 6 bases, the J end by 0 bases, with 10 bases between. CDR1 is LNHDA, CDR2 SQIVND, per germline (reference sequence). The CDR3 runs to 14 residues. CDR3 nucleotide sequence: TGTGCCAGTAGAGCGTTGTCTAGCACAGATACGCAGTATTTT. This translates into CASRALSSTDTQYF. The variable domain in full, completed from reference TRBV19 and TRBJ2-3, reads DGGITQSPKYLFRKEGQNVTLSCEQNLNHDAMYWYRQDPGQGLRLIYYSQIVNDFQKGDIAEGYSVSREKKESFPLTVTSAQKNPTAFYLCASRALSSTDTQYFGPGTRLTVL.

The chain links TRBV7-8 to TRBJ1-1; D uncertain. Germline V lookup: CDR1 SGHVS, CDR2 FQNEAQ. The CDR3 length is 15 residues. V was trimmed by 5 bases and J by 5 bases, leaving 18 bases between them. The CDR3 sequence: CASSPARGRGTEAFF. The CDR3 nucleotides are TGTGCCAGCAGCCCCGCCCGGGGAAGAGGGACTGAAGCTTTCTTT.